Sequencing of this TCR beta chain was carried out in a study of T cell responses to AZD1222 COVID-19 vaccine. Study outcomes and limitations: Close to half of all spike-specific TCRs reportedly target regions of the variants that are unmutated.

The assay was immunoSEQ multiplex PCR, and TCRdb's table has in-frame clones only and misses some. This table holds more than 80,000 clones, about 86% found once. There are 14 residues in the CDR3. With V trimmed by 6 bases and J by 5 bases, 9 bases remained unmatched. Germline CDR1 reads SNHLY; CDR2 reads FYNNEI. A note on this clone: Its antigen is not identified.

The chain combines TRBV2 with TRBJ1-1; 7 positions match TRBD1. The source material was peripheral blood, sampled on day 0 of MenACWY control vaccination. This TCR came from an adult in good health. The CDR3 region is CASRASAGGTEAFF. DNA for the CDR3: TGTGCCAGCAGGGCGTCGGCAGGGGGGACTGAAGCTTTCTTT.